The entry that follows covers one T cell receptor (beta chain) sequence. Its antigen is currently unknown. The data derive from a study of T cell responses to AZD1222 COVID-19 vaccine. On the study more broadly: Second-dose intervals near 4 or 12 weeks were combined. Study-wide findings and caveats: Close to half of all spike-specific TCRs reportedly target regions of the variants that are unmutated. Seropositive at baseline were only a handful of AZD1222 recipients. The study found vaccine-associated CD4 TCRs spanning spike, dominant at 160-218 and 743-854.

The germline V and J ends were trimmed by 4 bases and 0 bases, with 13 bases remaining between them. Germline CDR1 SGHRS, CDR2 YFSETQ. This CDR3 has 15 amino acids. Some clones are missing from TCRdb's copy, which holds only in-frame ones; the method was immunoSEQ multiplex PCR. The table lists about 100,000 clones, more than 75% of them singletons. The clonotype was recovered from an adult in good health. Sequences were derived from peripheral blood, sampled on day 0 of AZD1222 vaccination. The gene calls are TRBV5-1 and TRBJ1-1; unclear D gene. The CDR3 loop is CASSDEDGMNTEAFF. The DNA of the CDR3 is TGCGCCAGCAGCGACGAGGACGGGATGAACACTGAAGCTTTCTTT.